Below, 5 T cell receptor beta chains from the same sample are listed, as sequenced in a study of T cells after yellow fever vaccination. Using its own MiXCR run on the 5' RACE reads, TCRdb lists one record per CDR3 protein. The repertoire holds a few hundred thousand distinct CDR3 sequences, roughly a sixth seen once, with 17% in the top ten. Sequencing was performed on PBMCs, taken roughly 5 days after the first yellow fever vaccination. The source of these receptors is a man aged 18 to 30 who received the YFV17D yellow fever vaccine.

CDR3 amino acids: CSARLPRGGLDTQYF. For the CDR3, the DNA is TGCAGTGCTAGATTACCGCGGGGGGGTCTGGATACGCAGTATTTT. The V gene is TRBV20-1, the J gene TRBJ2-3; TRBD2 agrees at 9 bases. Germline-derived CDR1 and CDR2 are DFQATT and SNEGSKA (reference sequence). V lost 2 bases and J lost 6; bases outside the gene matches: 9. The length of the CDR3 is 15 residues.

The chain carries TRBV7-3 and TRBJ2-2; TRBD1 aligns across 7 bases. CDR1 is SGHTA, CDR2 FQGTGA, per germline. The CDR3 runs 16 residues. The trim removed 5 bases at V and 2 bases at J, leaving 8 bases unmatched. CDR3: CASSGQRDRNTGELFF. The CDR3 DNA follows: TGTGCCAGCAGCGGACAACGGGACAGAAACACCGGGGAGCTGTTTTTT.

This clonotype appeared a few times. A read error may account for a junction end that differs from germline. CDR3 sequence reads: CASSQESWIQDPVW. The CDR3 coding sequence is TGTGCCAGCAGCCAAGAAAGTTGGATCCAGGATCCCGTCTGG. The chain uses TRBV4-2 and TRBJ1-2; no clear D gene. The CDR3 contains 14 residues. The germline V gene has CDR1 LGHNA and CDR2 YNFKEQ.

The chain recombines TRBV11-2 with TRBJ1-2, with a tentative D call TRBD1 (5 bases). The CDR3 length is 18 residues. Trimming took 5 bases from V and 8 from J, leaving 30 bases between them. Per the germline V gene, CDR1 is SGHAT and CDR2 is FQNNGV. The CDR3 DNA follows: TGTGCCAGCAGCAAAACGCAGGGAACTATGGCTACTTACCTCGGCTACACCTTC. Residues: CASSKTQGTMATYLGYTF. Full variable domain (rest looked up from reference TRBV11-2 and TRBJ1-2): EAGVAQSPRYKIIEKRQSVAFWCNPISGHATLYWYQQILGQGPKLLIQFQNNGVVDDSQLPKDRFSAERLKGVDSTLKIQPAKLEDSAVYLCASSKTQGTMATYLGYTFGSGTRLTVV.

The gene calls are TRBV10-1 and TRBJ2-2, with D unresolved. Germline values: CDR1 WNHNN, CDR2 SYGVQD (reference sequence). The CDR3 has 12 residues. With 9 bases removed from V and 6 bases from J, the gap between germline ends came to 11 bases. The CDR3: CASQDFAGELFF. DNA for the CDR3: TGCGCCAGTCAGGATTTCGCCGGGGAGCTGTTTTTT.